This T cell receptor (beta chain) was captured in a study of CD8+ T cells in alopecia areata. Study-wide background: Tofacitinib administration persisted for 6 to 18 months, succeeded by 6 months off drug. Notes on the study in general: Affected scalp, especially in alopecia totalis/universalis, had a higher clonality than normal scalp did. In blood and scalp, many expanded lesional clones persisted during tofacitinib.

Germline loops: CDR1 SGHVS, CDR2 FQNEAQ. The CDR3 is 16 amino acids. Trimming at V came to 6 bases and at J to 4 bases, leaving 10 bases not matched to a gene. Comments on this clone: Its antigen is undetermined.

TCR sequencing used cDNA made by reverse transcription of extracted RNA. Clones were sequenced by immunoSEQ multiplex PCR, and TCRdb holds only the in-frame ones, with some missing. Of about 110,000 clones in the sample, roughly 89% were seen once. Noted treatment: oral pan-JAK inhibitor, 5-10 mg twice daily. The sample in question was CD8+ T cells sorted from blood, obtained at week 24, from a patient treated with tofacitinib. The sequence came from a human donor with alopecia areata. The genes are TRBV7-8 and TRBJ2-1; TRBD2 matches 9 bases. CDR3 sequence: CASRIGLSGGYNEQFF. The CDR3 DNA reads TGTGCCAGCAGGATTGGGCTGAGCGGGGGGTACAATGAGCAGTTCTTC.